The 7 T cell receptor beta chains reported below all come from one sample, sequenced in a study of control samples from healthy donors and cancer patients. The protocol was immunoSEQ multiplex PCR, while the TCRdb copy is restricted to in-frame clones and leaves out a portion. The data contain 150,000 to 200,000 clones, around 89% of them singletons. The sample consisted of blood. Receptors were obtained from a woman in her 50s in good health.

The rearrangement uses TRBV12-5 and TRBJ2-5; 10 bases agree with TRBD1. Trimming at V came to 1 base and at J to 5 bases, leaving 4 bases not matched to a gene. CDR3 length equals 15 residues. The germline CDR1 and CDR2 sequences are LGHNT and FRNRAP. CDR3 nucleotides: TGTGCTAGTGGTTTGGGACAGGGGGCCTGGGAGACCCAGTACTTC. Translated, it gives CASGLGQGAWETQYF.

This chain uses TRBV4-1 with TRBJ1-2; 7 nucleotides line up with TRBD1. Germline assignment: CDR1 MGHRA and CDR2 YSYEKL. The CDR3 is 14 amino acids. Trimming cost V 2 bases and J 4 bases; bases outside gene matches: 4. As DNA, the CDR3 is TGCGCCAGCAGCCAACTCCGGGACAGCTATGGCTACACCTTC. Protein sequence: CASSQLRDSYGYTF.

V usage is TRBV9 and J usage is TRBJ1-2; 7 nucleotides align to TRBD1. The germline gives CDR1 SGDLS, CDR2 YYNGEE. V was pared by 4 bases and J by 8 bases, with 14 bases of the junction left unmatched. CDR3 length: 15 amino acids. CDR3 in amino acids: CASSSGAGGVGGYTF. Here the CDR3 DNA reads TGTGCCAGCAGCTCAGGGGCAGGGGGAGTGGGGGGCTACACCTTC.

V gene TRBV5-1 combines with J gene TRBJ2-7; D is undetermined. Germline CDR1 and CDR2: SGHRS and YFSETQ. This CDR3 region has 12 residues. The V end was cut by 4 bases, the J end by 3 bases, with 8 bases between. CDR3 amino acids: CASSLDNYEQYF. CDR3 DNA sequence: TGCGCCAGCAGCCTTGACAACTACGAGCAGTACTTC.

For the CDR3, the DNA is TGTGCCACCAGTGATTTCGGGACAGGGAGGGAGACCCAGTACTTC. This sequence encodes CATSDFGTGRETQYF. The rearrangement uses TRBV24-1 and TRBJ2-5; 9 bases map to TRBD1. Germline V gives CDR1 KGHDR, CDR2 SFDVKD. The ends lost 1 base at V and 5 bases at J; junction bases unmatched: 4. The CDR3 is made up of 15 amino acids.

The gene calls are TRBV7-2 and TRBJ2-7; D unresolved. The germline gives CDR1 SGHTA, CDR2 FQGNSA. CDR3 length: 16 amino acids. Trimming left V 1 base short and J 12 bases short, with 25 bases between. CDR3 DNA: TGTGCCAGCAGCTTAGAAGCGCTTCCTACGAGCAGGTCGCCGTACTTC. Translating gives CASSLEALPTSRSPYF.

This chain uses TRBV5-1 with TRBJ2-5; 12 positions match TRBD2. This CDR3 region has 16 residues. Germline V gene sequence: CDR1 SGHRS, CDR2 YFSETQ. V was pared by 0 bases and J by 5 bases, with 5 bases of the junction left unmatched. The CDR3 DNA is TGCGCCAGCAGCTTGGCTAGCGGGAGGGCCCTGGAGACCCAGTACTTC. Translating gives CASSLASGRALETQYF.